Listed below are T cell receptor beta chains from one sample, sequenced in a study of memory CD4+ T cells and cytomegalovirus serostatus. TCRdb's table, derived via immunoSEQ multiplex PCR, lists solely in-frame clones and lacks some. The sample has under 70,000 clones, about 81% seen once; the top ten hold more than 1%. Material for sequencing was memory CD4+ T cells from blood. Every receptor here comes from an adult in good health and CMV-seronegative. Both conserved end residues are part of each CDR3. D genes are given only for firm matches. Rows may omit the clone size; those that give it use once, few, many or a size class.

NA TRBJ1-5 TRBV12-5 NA TGTGCTAGTGGTTTCGGAGCGTCTAGCAATCAGCCCCAGCATTTT CASGFGASSNQPQHF
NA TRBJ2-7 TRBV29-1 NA TGCAGCGTTGAAGATCATGTCTCCGAGCAGTACTTC CSVEDHVSEQYF
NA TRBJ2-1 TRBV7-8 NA TGTGCCAGCAGCTTAGACGGGACCTACAATGAGCAGTTCTTC CASSLDGTYNEQFF
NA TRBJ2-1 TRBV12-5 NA TGTGCTAGTGGTTTGAAGGACAGCTATCTAAGGAATGAGCAGTTCTTC CASGLKDSYLRNEQFF
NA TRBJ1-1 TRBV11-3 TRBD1 TGTGCCAGCAGCATTACAGGGGGGACTGAAGCTTTCTTT CASSITGGTEAFF
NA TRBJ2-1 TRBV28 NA TGTGCCAGCAGTTTAAGCCAGGGGAGCTCCTACAATGAGCAGTTCTTC CASSLSQGSSYNEQFF
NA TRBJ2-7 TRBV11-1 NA TGTGCCAGCAGCTTAAAGCATTTTTCCGGGTCTCTTTACGAGCAGTACTTC CASSLKHFSGSLYEQYF
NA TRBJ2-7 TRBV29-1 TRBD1 TGCAGCGTACAGGGGGAGTACGAGCAGTACTTC CSVQGEYEQYF
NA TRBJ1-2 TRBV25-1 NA TGTGCCACCAGGGGAAACAACTATGGCTACACCTTC CATRGNNYGYTF
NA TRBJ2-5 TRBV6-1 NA TGTGCCAGCAGTGAAAATAGGGAGACCCAGTACTTC CASSENRETQYF
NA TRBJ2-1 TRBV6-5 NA TGTGCCAGCAGTACCGTTGGGGGTTACAATGAGCAGTTCTTC CASSTVGGYNEQFF
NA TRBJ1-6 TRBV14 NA TGTGCCAGCAGCCAAGCCCTCATGGGGAATTCACCCCTCCACTTT CASSQALMGNSPLHF
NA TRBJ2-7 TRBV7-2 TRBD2 TGTGCCAGCAGCTCGGGACTAGCGGGAGTAAGTGAGCAGTACTTC CASSSGLAGVSEQYF
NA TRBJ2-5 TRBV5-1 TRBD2 TGCGCCAGCAGCTTGGCCGGGGTGATGACTAGCGGGAGTACCACCCAGTACTTC CASSLAGVMTSGSTTQYF
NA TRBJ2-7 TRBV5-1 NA TGCGCCAGCAGCGGGACTCAGTACTACGAGCAGTACTTC CASSGTQYYEQYF
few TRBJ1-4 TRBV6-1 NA TGTGCCAGCATCGACACGGGAGTATGGCAGGAAAAACTGTTTTTT CASIDTGVWQEKLFF
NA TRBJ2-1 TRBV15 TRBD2 TGTGCCACCAAATTTGGGACTAACAATGAGCAGTTCTTC CATKFGTNNEQFF
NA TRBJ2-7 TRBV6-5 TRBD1 TGTGCCAGCAGCCCACCACAGGGGGCGTTCTACGAGCAGTACTTC CASSPPQGAFYEQYF
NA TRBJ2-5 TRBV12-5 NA TGTGCTAGTTCCCGGGTAGAGACCCAGTACTTC CASSRVETQYF
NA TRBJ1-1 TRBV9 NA TGTGCCAGCAGCGTAGGGCCTACTCTAATCTTGAACACTGAAGCTTTCTTT CASSVGPTLILNTEAFF
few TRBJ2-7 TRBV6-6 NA TGTGCCAGCAGCCCCCTAGACCGCTACGAGCAGTACTTC CASSPLDRYEQYF
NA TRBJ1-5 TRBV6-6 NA TGTGCCAGCAGCCTCGGGGAAAATCAGCCCCAGCATTTT CASSLGENQPQHF
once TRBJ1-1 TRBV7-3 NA TGTGCCAGCAGGTTGGGACGGACTCGCGACACTGAAGCTTTCTTT CASRLGRTRDTEAFF
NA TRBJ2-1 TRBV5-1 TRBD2 TGCGCCAGCAGCTTGAGGGTGGCGGGAGCTGGCGATGAGCAGTTCTTC CASSLRVAGAGDEQFF
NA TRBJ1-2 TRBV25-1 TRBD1 TGTGCCGGCAGTGACAGGGGGGCGGGTGGCTACACCTTC CAGSDRGAGGYTF
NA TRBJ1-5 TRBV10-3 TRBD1 TGTGCCATCAGGGACGACAGGGCTCGCAATCAGCCCCAGCATTTT CAIRDDRARNQPQHF
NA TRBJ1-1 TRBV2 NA TGTGCCTCGGGGTCGGGACCGCTTAGTGGCACTGAAGCTTTCTTT CASGSGPLSGTEAFF
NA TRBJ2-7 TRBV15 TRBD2 TGTGCCACCGGGAGGGACCACTACGAGCAGTACTTC CATGRDHYEQYF
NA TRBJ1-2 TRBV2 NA TGTGCCAGCAGTGTTCGATTGGGCTACACCTTC CASSVRLGYTF
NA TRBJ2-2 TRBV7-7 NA TGTGCCAGCAGCTTAGCGCAGGGCGGGGAGCTGTTTTTT CASSLAQGGELFF
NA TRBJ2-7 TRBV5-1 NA TGCGCCAGCCGTGTCCGGGACATCTCCTACGAGCAGTACTTC CASRVRDISYEQYF
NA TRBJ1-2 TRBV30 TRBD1 TGTGCCTGGATCTTACTGGGGAACCATCCGGGGACAGGCGGATTCTATGGCTACACCTTC CAWILLGNHPGTGGFYGYTF
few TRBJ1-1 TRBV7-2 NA TGTGCCAGCAGCTCCGAATTTTCAGGGGCCCTATCTGGGGCTTTCTTT CASSSEFSGALSGAFF